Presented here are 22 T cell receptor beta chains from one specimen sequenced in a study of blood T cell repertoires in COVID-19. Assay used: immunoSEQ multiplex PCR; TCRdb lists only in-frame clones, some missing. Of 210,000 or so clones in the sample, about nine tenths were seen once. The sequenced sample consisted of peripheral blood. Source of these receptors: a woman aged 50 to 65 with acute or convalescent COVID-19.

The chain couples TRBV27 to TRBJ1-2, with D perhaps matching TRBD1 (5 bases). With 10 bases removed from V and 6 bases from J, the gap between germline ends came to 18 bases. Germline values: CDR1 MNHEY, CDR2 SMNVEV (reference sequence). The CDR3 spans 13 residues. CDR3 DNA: TGTGCCACCCAGGAATGGGCAGGGAATGGCTACACCTTC. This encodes CATQEWAGNGYTF.

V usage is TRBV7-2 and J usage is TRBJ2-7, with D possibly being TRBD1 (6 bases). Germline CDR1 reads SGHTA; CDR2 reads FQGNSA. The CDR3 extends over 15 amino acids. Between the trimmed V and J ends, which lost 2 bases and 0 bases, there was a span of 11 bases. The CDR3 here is CASSLRTASSYEQYF. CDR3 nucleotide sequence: TGTGCCAGCAGCTTACGGACAGCCAGCTCCTACGAGCAGTACTTC.

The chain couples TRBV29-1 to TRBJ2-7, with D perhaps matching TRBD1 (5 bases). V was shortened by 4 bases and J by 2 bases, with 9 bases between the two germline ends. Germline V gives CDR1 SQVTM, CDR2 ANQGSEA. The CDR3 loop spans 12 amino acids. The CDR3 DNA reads TGCAGCGTTGTAACAGGTACCTACGAGCAGTACTTC. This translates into CSVVTGTYEQYF.

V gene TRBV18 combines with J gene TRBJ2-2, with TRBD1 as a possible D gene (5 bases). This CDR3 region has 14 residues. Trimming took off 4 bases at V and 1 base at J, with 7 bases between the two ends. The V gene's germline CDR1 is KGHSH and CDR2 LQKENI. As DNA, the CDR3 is TGTGCCAGCTCACAGACAGAGAACACCGGGGAGCTGTTTTTT. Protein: CASSQTENTGELFF.

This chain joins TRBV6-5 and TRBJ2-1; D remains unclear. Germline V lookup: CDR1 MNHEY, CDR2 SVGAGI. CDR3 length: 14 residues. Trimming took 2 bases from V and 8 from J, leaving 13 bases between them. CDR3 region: CASSYVGRYDEQFF. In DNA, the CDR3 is TGTGCCAGCAGTTACGTAGGCAGGTACGATGAGCAGTTCTTC.

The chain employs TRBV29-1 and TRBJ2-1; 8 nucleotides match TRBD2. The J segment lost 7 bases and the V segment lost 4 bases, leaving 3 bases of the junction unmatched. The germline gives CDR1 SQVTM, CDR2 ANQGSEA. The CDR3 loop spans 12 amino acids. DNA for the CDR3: TGCAGCGTTGCGGGAGGGCCTAATGAGCAGTTCTTC. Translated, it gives CSVAGGPNEQFF.

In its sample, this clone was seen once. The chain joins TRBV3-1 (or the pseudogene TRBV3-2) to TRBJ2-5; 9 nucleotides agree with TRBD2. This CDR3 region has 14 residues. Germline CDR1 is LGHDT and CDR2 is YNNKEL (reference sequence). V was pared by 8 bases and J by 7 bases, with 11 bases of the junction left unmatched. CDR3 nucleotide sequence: TGTGCCAGCGGGGGCACTAGCGGGTTGGGGACCCAGTACTTC. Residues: CASGGTSGLGTQYF.

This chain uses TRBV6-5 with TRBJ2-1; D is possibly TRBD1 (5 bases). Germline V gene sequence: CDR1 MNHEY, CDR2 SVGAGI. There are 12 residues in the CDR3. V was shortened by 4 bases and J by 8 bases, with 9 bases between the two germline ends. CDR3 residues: CASSLIGDEQFF. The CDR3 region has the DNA TGTGCCAGCAGTTTAATAGGGGATGAGCAGTTCTTC.

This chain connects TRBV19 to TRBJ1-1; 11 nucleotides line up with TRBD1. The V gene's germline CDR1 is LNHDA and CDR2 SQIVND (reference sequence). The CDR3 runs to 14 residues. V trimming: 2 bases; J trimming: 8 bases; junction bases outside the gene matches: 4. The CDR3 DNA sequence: TGTGCCAGTAGTATAACTGGGACAGGGGGAGAAGCTTTCTTT. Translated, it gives CASSITGTGGEAFF.

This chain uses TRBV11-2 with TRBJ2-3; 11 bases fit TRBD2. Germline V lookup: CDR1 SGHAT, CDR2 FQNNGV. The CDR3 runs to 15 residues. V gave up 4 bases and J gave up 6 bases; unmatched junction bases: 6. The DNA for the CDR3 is TGTGCCAGCAGCTCACTAGCGGGGGTCGGGGATACGCAGTATTTT. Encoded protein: CASSSLAGVGDTQYF.

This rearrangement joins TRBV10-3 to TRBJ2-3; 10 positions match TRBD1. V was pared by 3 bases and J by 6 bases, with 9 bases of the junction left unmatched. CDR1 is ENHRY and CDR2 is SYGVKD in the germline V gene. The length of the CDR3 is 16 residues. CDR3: CAISEGGQGPLDTQYF. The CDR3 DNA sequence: TGTGCCATCAGTGAAGGGGGACAGGGGCCCCTGGATACGCAGTATTTT.

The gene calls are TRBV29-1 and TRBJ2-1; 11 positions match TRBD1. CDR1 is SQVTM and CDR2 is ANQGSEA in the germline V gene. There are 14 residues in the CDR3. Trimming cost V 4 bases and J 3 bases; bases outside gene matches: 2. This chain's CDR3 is CSVVGTGGYNEQFF. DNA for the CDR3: TGCAGCGTTGTAGGGACAGGGGGCTACAATGAGCAGTTCTTC.

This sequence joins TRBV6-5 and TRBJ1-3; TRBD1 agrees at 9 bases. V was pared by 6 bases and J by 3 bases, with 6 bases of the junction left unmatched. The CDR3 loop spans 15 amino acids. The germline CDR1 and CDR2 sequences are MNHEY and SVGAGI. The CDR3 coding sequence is TGTGCCAGCAGGAGACAGGGGGAGAATGGAAACACCATATATTTT. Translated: CASRRQGENGNTIYF.

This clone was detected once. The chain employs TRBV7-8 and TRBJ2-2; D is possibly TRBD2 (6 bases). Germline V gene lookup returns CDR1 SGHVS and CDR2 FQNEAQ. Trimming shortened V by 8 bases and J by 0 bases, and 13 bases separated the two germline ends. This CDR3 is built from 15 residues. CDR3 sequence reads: CASPGGTSNTGELFF. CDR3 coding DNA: TGTGCCAGCCCGGGCGGGACGTCGAACACCGGGGAGCTGTTTTTT.

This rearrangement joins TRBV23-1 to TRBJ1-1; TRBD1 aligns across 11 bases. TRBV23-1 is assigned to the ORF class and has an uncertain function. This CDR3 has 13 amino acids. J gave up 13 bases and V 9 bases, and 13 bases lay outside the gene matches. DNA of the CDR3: TGCGCCAGAAGGACAGGGGGCCCTGTTGTGGGTTTCTTT. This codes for CARRTGGPVVGFF.

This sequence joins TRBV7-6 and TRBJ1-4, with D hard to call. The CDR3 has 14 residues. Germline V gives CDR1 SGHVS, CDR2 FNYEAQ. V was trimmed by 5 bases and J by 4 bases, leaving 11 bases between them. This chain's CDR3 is CASSPREGNEKLFF. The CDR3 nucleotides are TGTGCCAGCAGCCCGAGGGAGGGTAATGAAAAACTGTTTTTT. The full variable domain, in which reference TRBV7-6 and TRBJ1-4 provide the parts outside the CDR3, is GAGVSQSPRYKVTKRGQDVALRCDPISGHVSLYWYRQALGQGPEFLTYFNYEAQQDKSGLPNDRFSAERPEGSISTLTIQRTEQRDSAMYRCASSPREGNEKLFFGSGTQLSVL.

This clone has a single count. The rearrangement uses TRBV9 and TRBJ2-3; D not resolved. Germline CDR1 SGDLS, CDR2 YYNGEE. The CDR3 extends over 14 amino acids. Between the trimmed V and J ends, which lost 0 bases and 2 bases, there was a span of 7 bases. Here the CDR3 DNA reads TGTGCCAGCAGCGTAGGCGTACTCACAGATACGCAGTATTTT. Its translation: CASSVGVLTDTQYF. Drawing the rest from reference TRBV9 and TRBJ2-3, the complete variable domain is DSGVTQTPKHLITATGQRVTLRCSPRSGDLSVYWYQQSLDQGLQFLIQYYNGEERAKGNILERFSAQQFPDLHSELNLSSLELGDSALYFCASSVGVLTDTQYFGPGTRLTVL.

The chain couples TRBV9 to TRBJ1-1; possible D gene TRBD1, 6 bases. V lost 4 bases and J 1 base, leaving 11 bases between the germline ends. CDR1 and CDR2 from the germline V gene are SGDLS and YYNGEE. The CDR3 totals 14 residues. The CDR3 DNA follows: TGTGCCAGCAGCCTAGGGGGGGGGAACACTGAAGCTTTCTTT. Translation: CASSLGGGNTEAFF. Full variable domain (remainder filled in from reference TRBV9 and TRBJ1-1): DSGVTQTPKHLITATGQRVTLRCSPRSGDLSVYWYQQSLDQGLQFLIQYYNGEERAKGNILERFSAQQFPDLHSELNLSSLELGDSALYFCASSLGGGNTEAFFGQGTRLTVV.

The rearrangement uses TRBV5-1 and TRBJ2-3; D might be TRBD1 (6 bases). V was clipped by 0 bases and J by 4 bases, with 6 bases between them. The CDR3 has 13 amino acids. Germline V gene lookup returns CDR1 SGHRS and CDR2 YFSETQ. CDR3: CASSLDRADTQYF. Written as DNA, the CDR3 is TGCGCCAGCAGCTTGGACAGGGCAGATACGCAGTATTTT.

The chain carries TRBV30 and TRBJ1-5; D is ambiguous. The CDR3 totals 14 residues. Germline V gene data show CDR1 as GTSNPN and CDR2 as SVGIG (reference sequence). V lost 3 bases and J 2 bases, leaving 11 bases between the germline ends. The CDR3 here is CAWSSAKGNQPQHF. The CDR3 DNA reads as TGTGCCTGGAGCTCAGCGAAAGGCAATCAGCCCCAGCATTTT.

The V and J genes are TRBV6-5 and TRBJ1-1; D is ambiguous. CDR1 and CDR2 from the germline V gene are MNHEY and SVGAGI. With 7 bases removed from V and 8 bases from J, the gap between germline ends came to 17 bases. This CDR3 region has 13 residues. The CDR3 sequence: CASNQPPGREAFF. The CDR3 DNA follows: TGTGCCAGCAACCAGCCACCCGGCAGGGAAGCTTTCTTT.

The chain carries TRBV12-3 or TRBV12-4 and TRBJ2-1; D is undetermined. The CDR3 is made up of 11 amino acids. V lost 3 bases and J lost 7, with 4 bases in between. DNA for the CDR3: TGTGCCAGCAGTTTCGGTAATGAGCAGTTCTTC. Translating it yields CASSFGNEQFF.